The 26 T cell receptor beta chains below come from one sample, sequenced in a study of technical replicates of blood from several donors. Profiled with immunoSEQ multiplex PCR; TCRdb holds only in-frame clones, not every one. Of fewer than 95,000 clones in the sample, 85% to 95% are singletons; the top ten hold approximately 0.25%. Sequenced: T cells isolated from PBMCs. The receptor source for this set is a human donor in good health.

The chain combines TRBV9 with TRBJ1-6; the match to TRBD1 covers 10 bases. Per germline, CDR1 SGDLS and CDR2 YYNGEE. CDR3 size: 18 residues. V lost 0 bases and J lost 7; bases outside the gene matches: 10. The CDR3 region has the DNA TGTGCCAGCAGCGTAGGGGGATGGGACAGGGGAGGGAATTCACCCCTCCACTTT. Translating it yields CASSVGGWDRGGNSPLHF.

J is TRBJ1-1 and V is TRBV2; 9 positions agree with TRBD1. Germline V gives CDR1 SNHLY, CDR2 FYNNEI. The CDR3 is 15 amino acids. V lost 7 bases to trimming and J lost 2 bases; unmatched junction nucleotides: 8. The CDR3 sequence is CASITGQGLNTEAFF. The DNA for the CDR3 is TGTGCCAGCATAACAGGACAGGGGCTAAACACTGAAGCTTTCTTT.

The rearrangement uses TRBV5-1 and TRBJ2-2; 8 nucleotides line up with TRBD1. CDR1 is SGHRS, CDR2 YFSETQ, per germline. V lost 8 bases and J lost 9; bases outside the gene matches: 6. CDR3 size: 12 residues. DNA of the CDR3: TGCGCCAGTAGACAGGGGAGTAGGGAGCTGTTTTTT. Translation gives CASRQGSRELFF.

The J gene is TRBJ1-1, the V gene TRBV20-1; D not certain. Germline V gene sequence: CDR1 DFQATT, CDR2 SNEGSKA (reference sequence). This CDR3 has 11 amino acids. Trimming removed 6 bases from V and 2 bases from J, with 7 bases in between. The CDR3 here is CSALQNTEAFF. The CDR3 nucleotides read TGCAGTGCCTTACAAAACACTGAAGCTTTCTTT.

The chain employs TRBV27 and TRBJ2-3; TRBD1 matches 10 bases. The CDR3 is 17 residues long. With V trimmed by 0 bases and J by 3 bases, 6 bases remained unmatched. CDR1 is MNHEY, CDR2 SMNVEV, per germline (reference sequence). For the CDR3, the DNA is TGTGCCAGCAGTTTATCGCGGGGACAGGGGTCGACAGATACGCAGTATTTT. It specifies CASSLSRGQGSTDTQYF.

The chain employs TRBV30 and TRBJ1-5; D is unclear. There are 14 residues in the CDR3. Germline loops: CDR1 GTSNPN, CDR2 SVGIG (reference sequence). V was pared by 0 bases and J by 7 bases, with 13 bases between. In DNA, the CDR3 is TGTGCCTGGAGTGTACCTGGAGGAGACCAGCCCCAGCATTTT. This sequence encodes CAWSVPGGDQPQHF.

This clone has just one count. The chain carries TRBV5-6 and TRBJ1-2; D may be TRBD1 (6 bases). The CDR3 length is 12 residues. The V end was cut by 6 bases, the J end by 4 bases, with 10 bases between. In germline, CDR1 is SGHDT, CDR2 YYEEEE. CDR3 amino acids: CASNTGFYGYTF. The CDR3 region has the DNA TGTGCCAGCAACACAGGGTTCTATGGCTACACCTTC.

This rearrangement joins TRBV6-5 to TRBJ2-4; 8 nucleotides line up with TRBD1. Trimming at V came to 11 bases and at J to 13 bases, leaving 13 bases not matched to a gene. The length of the CDR3 is 12 residues. Germline CDR1 is MNHEY and CDR2 is SVGAGI. CDR3: CAARARDRSQYF. As DNA, the CDR3 is TGTGCCGCCCGAGCTCGGGACAGGTCGCAGTACTTC.

V and J are TRBV28 and TRBJ2-1; 8 bases align to TRBD1. This CDR3 contains 15 residues. V trimming: 6 bases; J trimming: 4 bases; junction bases outside the gene matches: 8. Germline V lookup: CDR1 MDHEN, CDR2 SYDVKM. The DNA of the CDR3 is TGTGCCAGCAGAGGCAGGGGGCAGGGGTACAATGAGCAGTTCTTC. Protein sequence: CASRGRGQGYNEQFF.

A single count supports this clone. This chain connects TRBV11-2 to TRBJ1-5, with D uncertain. The CDR3 runs 14 residues. Germline CDR1 reads SGHAT; CDR2 reads FQNNGV. Trimming removed 5 bases from V and 5 bases from J, with 13 bases in between. Here the CDR3 DNA reads TGTGCCAGCAGCCCCGACTGGGAGCATCAGCCCCAGCATTTT. Translating it yields CASSPDWEHQPQHF. Together with reference TRBV11-2 and TRBJ1-5, the CDR3 gives the full variable domain: EAGVAQSPRYKIIEKRQSVAFWCNPISGHATLYWYQQILGQGPKLLIQFQNNGVVDDSQLPKDRFSAERLKGVDSTLKIQPAKLEDSAVYLCASSPDWEHQPQHFGDGTRLSIL.

The gene calls are TRBV2 and TRBJ2-3; 9 bases line up with TRBD2. Germline V gene data show CDR1 as SNHLY and CDR2 as FYNNEI. The junction had 9 bases not matched to a gene; V was cut back by 7 bases and J by 1 base. The CDR3 has 16 residues. CDR3 DNA: TGTGCCAGCAAGCGGGAGGCGATCGGAGGCACAGATACGCAGTATTTT. It encodes CASKREAIGGTDTQYF. The whole variable domain, filled in from reference TRBV2 and TRBJ2-3, reads EPEVTQTPSHQVTQMGQEVILRCVPISNHLYFYWYRQILGQKVEFLVSFYNNEISEKSEIFDDQFSVERPDGSNFTLKIRSTKLEDSAMYFCASKREAIGGTDTQYFGPGTRLTVL.

The table lists this clone with a count of one. This sequence joins TRBV6-1 and TRBJ2-7; D gene unclear. The CDR3 is 12 amino acids. Germline V gene lookup returns CDR1 MNHNS and CDR2 SASEGT. V was cut by 5 bases and J by 2 bases, with 7 bases left in between. The CDR3 DNA reads TGTGCCAGCAGTTTTACAGCCTACGAGCAGTACTTC. Amino acid sequence: CASSFTAYEQYF.

The chain carries TRBV28 and TRBJ1-4, with unresolved D. Trimming left V 5 bases short and J 0 bases short, with 7 bases between. CDR3 length equals 14 residues. CDR1 and CDR2 from the germline V gene are MDHEN and SYDVKM. CDR3 DNA: TGTGCCAGCAGTACCGGAGCAACTAATGAAAAACTGTTTTTT. It specifies CASSTGATNEKLFF.

The chain joins TRBV2 to TRBJ1-1, with TRBD1 identical over 10 bases. Germline V gives CDR1 SNHLY, CDR2 FYNNEI. The V and J ends lost 5 bases and 4 bases, in that order; junction bases with no gene match: 22. The CDR3 sequence is 20 residues long. CDR3 region: CASSHEGQGTQKIPITEAFF. CDR3 in DNA: TGTGCCAGCAGTCATGAGGGACAGGGGACTCAAAAAATCCCCATCACTGAAGCTTTCTTT.

The chain recombines TRBV6-1 with TRBJ2-7; 9 bases align to TRBD1. V was clipped by 6 bases and J by 2 bases; unmatched bases: 8. The CDR3 has 15 amino acids. The germline gives CDR1 MNHNS, CDR2 SASEGT. CDR3 amino acids: CASRSGQGATYEQYF. The CDR3, as DNA: TGTGCCAGCAGATCGGGACAGGGAGCGACCTACGAGCAGTACTTC.

The chain has TRBV11-3 and TRBJ2-7; D unclear. The V end was cut by 1 base, the J end by 2 bases, with 12 bases between. Germline CDR1 and CDR2: SGHNT and YENEEA. The CDR3 runs to 15 residues. The CDR3 loop is CASSLGLPGAYEQYF. CDR3 DNA sequence: TGTGCCAGCAGCTTAGGTCTTCCAGGCGCCTACGAGCAGTACTTC.

The gene calls are TRBV29-1 and TRBJ1-2, with 7 bases identical to TRBD1. Germline CDR1 and CDR2: SQVTM and ANQGSEA. J was trimmed by 1 base and V by 4 bases; bases with no gene match: 3. The CDR3 extends over 13 amino acids. In DNA, the CDR3 is TGCAGCGTTGGGGGACAGCTTAACTATGGCTACACCTTC. The encoded protein is CSVGGQLNYGYTF.

The chain employs TRBV19 and TRBJ2-5; 16 nucleotides agree with TRBD2. The CDR3 has 17 amino acids. The J segment lost 0 bases and the V segment lost 3 bases, leaving 1 base of the junction unmatched. From germline, CDR1 is LNHDA and CDR2 SQIVND (reference sequence). As DNA, the CDR3 is TGTGCCAGTAGTATGGGACTAGCGGGGGGGTACCAAGAGACCCAGTACTTC. This codes for CASSMGLAGGYQETQYF. Full variable domain (rest looked up from reference TRBV19 and TRBJ2-5): DGGITQSPKYLFRKEGQNVTLSCEQNLNHDAMYWYRQDPGQGLRLIYYSQIVNDFQKGDIAEGYSVSREKKESFPLTVTSAQKNPTAFYLCASSMGLAGGYQETQYFGPGTRLLVL.

The chain carries TRBV28 and TRBJ2-1; D is unresolved. Trimming stripped 3 bases from V and 9 bases from J, with 12 bases between. CDR1 is MDHEN, CDR2 SYDVKM, per germline. The CDR3 totals 13 residues. The CDR3 loop reads CASSFENTREQFF. DNA for the CDR3: TGTGCCAGCAGTTTCGAGAATACCCGTGAGCAGTTCTTC.

The chain has TRBV6-5 and TRBJ2-7; 7 bases align to TRBD1. V dropped 0 bases and J dropped 6; count of bases not matched to a gene: 5. The CDR3 totals 14 residues. Germline lookup yields CDR1 MNHEY and CDR2 SVGAGI. The CDR3 DNA sequence: TGTGCCAGCAGTTACTCGAATCAGGGGGTCGAGCAGTACTTC. It is translated as CASSYSNQGVEQYF.

The CDR3 is CASSWPDRLSYNEQFF. The CDR3 coding sequence is TGTGCCAGCAGCTGGCCAGACAGGCTGTCGTACAATGAGCAGTTCTTC. The chain employs TRBV11-2 and TRBJ2-1; possibly TRBD1 for D (6 bases). Trimming took off 4 bases at V and 4 bases at J, with 17 bases between the two ends. The germline V gene encodes CDR1 SGHAT and CDR2 FQNNGV. The CDR3 runs to 16 residues.

CDR3: CASGLAGVGELFF. The CDR3 DNA reads TGTGCCAGCGGGCTAGCGGGAGTCGGGGAGCTGTTTTTT. The chain links TRBV27 to TRBJ2-2, with 10 bases fitting TRBD2. J lost 7 bases, V lost 8 bases, and 4 bases had no gene match. The CDR3 is 13 residues long. The germline V gene encodes CDR1 MNHEY and CDR2 SMNVEV (reference sequence).

The rearrangement links TRBV5-6 to TRBJ1-4; 7 bases align to TRBD1. Losses at the gene ends were 9 bases for V and 6 bases for J; bases not matched to a gene: 8. The germline V gene encodes CDR1 SGHDT and CDR2 YYEEEE. This CDR3 comprises 13 residues. CDR3 region: CATQRGLYEKLFF. CDR3 nucleotides: TGTGCCACCCAAAGGGGGCTGTATGAAAAACTGTTTTTT.

This rearrangement joins TRBV5-4 to TRBJ2-1; 7 positions agree with TRBD2. CDR3 size: 13 residues. The germline gives CDR1 SGHNT, CDR2 YYREEE (reference sequence). J lost 10 bases, V lost 0 bases, and 4 bases had no gene match. The CDR3 DNA reads as TGTGCCAGCAGCTTGGGACTAGCTGAAGAGCAGTTCTTC. Translation: CASSLGLAEEQFF.

The V and J genes are TRBV6-1 and TRBJ2-7; 8 bases are shared with TRBD1. This CDR3 is built from 15 residues. The trim removed 2 bases at V and 4 bases at J, leaving 7 bases unmatched. Germline V lookup: CDR1 MNHNS, CDR2 SASEGT. CDR3 sequence: CASSETGDRYYEQYF. DNA for the CDR3: TGTGCCAGCAGTGAAACTGGGGACAGGTATTACGAGCAGTACTTC.

The gene calls are TRBV15 and TRBJ2-7, with 10 bases that match TRBD1. After removal of 0 bases from V and 9 bases from J, the junction contained 2 bases not matched to a gene. Germline CDR1 is LNHNV and CDR2 is YYDKDF (reference sequence). There are 13 residues in the CDR3. The CDR3 sequence: CATSRDRDRGQYF. Here the CDR3 DNA reads TGTGCCACCAGCAGAGATAGGGACAGGGGGCAGTACTTC.